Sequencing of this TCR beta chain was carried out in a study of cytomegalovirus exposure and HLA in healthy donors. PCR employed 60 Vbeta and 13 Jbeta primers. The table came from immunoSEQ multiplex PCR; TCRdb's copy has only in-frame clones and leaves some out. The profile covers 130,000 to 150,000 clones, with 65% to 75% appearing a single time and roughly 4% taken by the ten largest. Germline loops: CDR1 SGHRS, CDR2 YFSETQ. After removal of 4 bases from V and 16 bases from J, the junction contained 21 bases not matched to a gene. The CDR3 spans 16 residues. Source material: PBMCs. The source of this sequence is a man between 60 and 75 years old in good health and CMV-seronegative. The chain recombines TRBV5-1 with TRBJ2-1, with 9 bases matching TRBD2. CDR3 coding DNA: TGCGCCAGCAGCCCCCGGGGGAGTAGCGGGAGAGCCCCCAGTTTCTTC. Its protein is CASSPRGSSGRAPSFF. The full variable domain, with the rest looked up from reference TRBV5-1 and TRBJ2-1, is KAGVTQTPRYLIKTRGQQVTLSCSPISGHRSVSWYQQTPGQGLQFLFEYFSETQRNKGNFPGRFSGRQFSNSRSEMNVSTLELGDSALYLCASSPRGSSGRAPSFFGPGTRLTVL.